This T cell receptor (beta chain) was documented in a study of T cell repertoires in cytomegalovirus infection (dated by TCRdb to the late 2010s). For the study in its entirety: The HLA type of each donor mattered for the analysis, because public TCR beta signatures pointed to carriage of CMV infection along with the matching HLA type. Broader findings and caveats from the paper: Cumulative frequency of public TCR beta family members discriminated carriers of CMV infection plus the relevant HLA type in this cohort and an independent approximately 370-donor cohort. The ex vivo response was dominated by HLA-C-restricted CMV-specific TCR beta clonotypes, and the single most frequent clonotype in two of eight donors was supplied by these HLA-C-restricted clonotypes.

CDR1 and CDR2 were assigned from the germline V gene (reference sequence) as MNHEY and SMNVEV. The junction shows trimming of 2 bases on V and 3 bases on J, plus 11 bases between the germline ends. Taken from cysteine to phenylalanine, the CDR3 has 15 residues. The kept DNA is CDR3 alone, 45 bases in frame from the first base. These reads were obtained on an Illumina HiSeq 1500. TCRdb took the public reads, trimmed them with fastp at Q25, ran MiXCR for clone calling and kept in-frame beta chains. Rows are combined by CDR3 protein, so each entry shows the most common genes and DNA. A total of about 150,000 distinct CDR3 sequences appear in this sample, less than 25% of them only once. The ten most abundant clones make up 9.5% to 12% of the sample. Points on this clonotype: Its antigen is unknown. Base qualities are not provided; no much larger clone lies one nucleotide away.

Recombination joined TRBV27 with TRBJ2-1; a tentative D match to TRBD1 spans 6 bases. Material for sequencing was PBMCs. The receptor was derived from a human donor in good health (CMV status not recorded). Some clones in this sample may be carry-over from other donors' samples. The base sequence is TGTGCCAGCAGTTTACGGCAGGGGAACTACAATGAGCAGTTCTTC. It is translated as CASSLRQGNYNEQFF.